This T cell receptor (beta chain) derives from a study of T cells after yellow fever vaccination. Study-level findings and limits: The secondary response showed a weaker magnitude and a faster peak, day 5 versus 15. Clonotypes appearing in both CD4 and CD8 compartments existed, and their share was small. Once the booster was given, most primary-vaccination clones reappeared, at 95% to 98% for CD4 and more than 85% for CD8.

MiXCR, run by TCRdb on the 5' RACE reads, gives a single entry per CDR3 protein. The sample includes some 260,000 distinct CDR3 sequences, 5.2% seen only once; the top ten take 2.5% to 4%. This clonotype was observed a handful of times. Its antigen is undetermined. Per germline, CDR1 SGHRS and CDR2 YFSETQ. CDR3 length equals 15 residues. Trimming took off 4 bases at V and 9 bases at J, with 22 bases between the two ends. The receptor was isolated from a man aged 18 to 29 who received the YFV17D yellow fever vaccine. The input for sequencing was CD4+ T cells sorted from PBMCs, taken on the day of the yellow fever booster vaccination. The J gene is TRBJ2-5, the V gene TRBV5-1, with a tentative D call TRBD1 (6 bases). CDR3 DNA: TGCGCCAGCAGCAATGGACAGCCCGCTACTGGGGCCCAGTACTTC. Translating gives CASSNGQPATGAQYF. Looking up the rest from reference TRBV5-1 and TRBJ2-5 gives the full variable domain: KAGVTQTPRYLIKTRGQQVTLSCSPISGHRSVSWYQQTPGQGLQFLFEYFSETQRNKGNFPGRFSGRQFSNSRSEMNVSTLELGDSALYLCASSNGQPATGAQYFGPGTRLLVL.